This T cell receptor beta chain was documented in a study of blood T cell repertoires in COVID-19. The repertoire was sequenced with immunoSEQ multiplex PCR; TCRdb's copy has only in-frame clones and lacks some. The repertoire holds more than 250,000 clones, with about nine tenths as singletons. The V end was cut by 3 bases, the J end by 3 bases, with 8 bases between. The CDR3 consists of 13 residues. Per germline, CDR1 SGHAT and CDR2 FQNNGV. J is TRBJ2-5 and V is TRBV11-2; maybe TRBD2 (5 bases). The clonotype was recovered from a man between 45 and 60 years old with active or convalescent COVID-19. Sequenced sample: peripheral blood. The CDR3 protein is CASSFGVEETQYF. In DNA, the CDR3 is TGTGCCAGCAGCTTCGGGGTAGAAGAGACCCAGTACTTC.